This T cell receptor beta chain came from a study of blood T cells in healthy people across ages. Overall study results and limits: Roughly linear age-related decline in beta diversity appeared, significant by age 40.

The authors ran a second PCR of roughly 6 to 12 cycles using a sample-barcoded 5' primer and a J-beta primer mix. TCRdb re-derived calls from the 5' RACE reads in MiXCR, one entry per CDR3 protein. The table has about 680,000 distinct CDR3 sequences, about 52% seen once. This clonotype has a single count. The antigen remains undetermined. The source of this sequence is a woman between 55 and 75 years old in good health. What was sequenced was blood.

The chain's CDR3 is CASSLVVQGLGSYEQYF. CDR3 in DNA: TGTGCCAGCAGCTTAGTAGTCCAGGGACTAGGTTCCTACGAGCAGTACTTC. The chain uses TRBV7-8 and TRBJ2-7; 8 bases match TRBD2. V shed 1 base and J 1 base; nucleotides not matched to a gene: 9. The V gene's germline CDR1 is SGHVS and CDR2 FQNEAQ. The CDR3 is 17 amino acids.